The 10 T cell receptor beta chains presented below share a single source sample, sequenced in a study of CD8 T cells in Susac syndrome. With random hexamers, reverse transcription was performed on roughly 0.45 to 1 ug of RNA. From the immunoSEQ multiplex PCR reads, TCRdb called clonotypes with MiXCR, one entry per CDR3 protein. The sample contains about 150,000 distinct CDR3 sequences, approximately 94% of which appear only once. Sample: CD8+ T cells from PBMCs. The receptors shown here come from a human donor with multiple sclerosis.

The rearrangement uses TRBV9 and TRBJ1-2; TRBD1 might be the D (5 bases). CDR3 length: 17 residues. The germline V gene has CDR1 SGDLS and CDR2 YYNGEE. V was pared by 0 bases and J by 6 bases, with 21 bases between. The CDR3, as DNA: TGTGCCAGCAGCGTAGGGCCCCTCCAACAGGTCACCCATGGCTACACCTTC. Encoded protein: CASSVGPLQQVTHGYTF.

J is TRBJ1-2 and V is TRBV6-5; D is ambiguous. Germline V gene lookup returns CDR1 MNHEY and CDR2 SVGAGI. Deletions cut 5 bases from V and 7 bases from J, with 8 bases between. This CDR3 is built from 11 residues. This CDR3 reads CASSTGVGYTF. The CDR3 coding sequence is TGTGCCAGCAGTACCGGGGTTGGCTACACCTTC.

In its sample, this clonotype was seen once. The V and J genes are TRBV6-2 or TRBV6-3 and TRBJ2-7; D is perhaps TRBD1 (6 bases). Germline V lookup: CDR1 MNHEY, CDR2 SVGEGT. The CDR3 is 15 residues long. V lost 5 bases, J lost 1 base, and 15 bases lay in between. Here the CDR3 DNA reads TGTGCCAGCAGTCCACAGGGTAAGGGGTCCTACGAGCAGTACTTC. It is translated as CASSPQGKGSYEQYF.

V is TRBV24-1 and J is TRBJ2-2; D is unclear. CDR1 is KGHDR, CDR2 SFDVKD, per germline. V was trimmed by 3 bases and J by 6 bases, leaving 13 bases between them. The CDR3 loop spans 15 amino acids. The CDR3 loop is CATSDSASVPGELFF. Here the CDR3 DNA reads TGTGCCACCAGTGATAGCGCTAGTGTCCCCGGGGAGCTGTTTTTT.

The chain couples TRBV14 to TRBJ1-6, with D tentatively TRBD1 (5 bases). Germline V gene lookup returns CDR1 SGHDN and CDR2 FVKESK. V lost 3 bases, J lost 5 bases, and 14 bases lay in between. The CDR3 consists of 16 residues. CDR3 sequence: CASSHAPGTNNSPLHF. In DNA form, the CDR3 reads TGTGCCAGCAGCCATGCGCCGGGGACTAATAATTCACCCCTCCACTTT.

This chain connects TRBV30 to TRBJ1-2; D possibly corresponds to TRBD1 (5 bases). CDR3 length equals 13 residues. Germline V gene data show CDR1 as GTSNPN and CDR2 as SVGIG (reference sequence). V shed 0 bases and J shed 4 bases, with 9 bases lying between them. The CDR3 reads CAWSVGAPYGYTF. CDR3 DNA sequence: TGTGCCTGGAGTGTTGGGGCCCCCTATGGCTACACCTTC.

The chain combines TRBV27 with TRBJ1-1; D perhaps matches TRBD1 (5 bases). Germline V gives CDR1 MNHEY, CDR2 SMNVEV (reference sequence). CDR3 length: 14 amino acids. V lost 3 bases and J lost 6, with 14 bases in between. The CDR3, as DNA: TGTGCCAGCAGTTTTCTCGGAGGGACCGCTGAAGCTTTCTTT. Translating gives CASSFLGGTAEAFF.

The rearrangement uses TRBV6-5 and TRBJ2-5, with no clear D. Trimming left V 8 bases short and J 1 base short, with 17 bases between. The CDR3 totals 15 residues. CDR1 MNHEY and CDR2 SVGAGI come from the germline V gene. CDR3 residues: CASSARIAGQETQYF. The CDR3 coding sequence is TGTGCCAGCTCGGCGAGGATCGCCGGCCAAGAGACCCAGTACTTC.

The J gene is TRBJ2-1, the V gene TRBV7-8, with D uncertain. CDR3 length: 12 amino acids. CDR1 is SGHVS and CDR2 is FQNEAQ in the germline V gene. Trimming removed 3 bases from V and 13 bases from J, with 13 bases in between. The CDR3 loop is CASSFSTEQQFF. CDR3 nucleotides: TGTGCCAGCAGCTTCAGTACTGAGCAACAGTTCTTC.

The chain links TRBV7-9 to TRBJ2-6, with D possibly matching TRBD1 (5 bases). From germline, CDR1 is SEHNR and CDR2 FQNEAQ (reference sequence). Between the trimmed V and J ends, which lost 5 bases and 4 bases, there was a span of 21 bases. CDR3 size: 18 residues. The CDR3 sequence is CASSTRYPRVSGANVLTF. The CDR3 nucleotides are TGTGCCAGCAGCACAAGGTACCCCAGGGTTTCCGGGGCCAACGTCCTGACTTTC.